The 20 T cell receptor beta chains presented below share a single source sample, sequenced in a study of CD8 T cells in ankylosing spondylitis. TCRdb analysed the 5' RACE reads with MiXCR anew, one entry per CDR3 protein. Altogether tens of thousands of distinct CDR3 sequences are present, around 30% being singletons, with the ten largest covering 50% to 60%. Sequenced sample: blood, either unsorted or a sorted T cell fraction (not recorded which). The receptors come from a male donor with ankylosing spondylitis or in good health (not recorded which).

The V call is TRBV7-6, the J call TRBJ2-1; tentatively, D is TRBD2 (5 bases). V was cut by 5 bases and J by 10 bases, with 18 bases left in between. The germline CDR1 and CDR2 sequences are SGHVS and FNYEAQ. The length of the CDR3 is 14 residues. CDR3 sequence: CASSGLEAIKEQFF. CDR3 nucleotide sequence: TGTGCCAGCAGCGGTCTGGAGGCTATTAAGGAGCAGTTCTTC.

This clonotype was counted once. The chain uses TRBV3-1 and TRBJ1-2; D is perhaps TRBD1 (5 bases). Germline-derived CDR1 and CDR2 are LGHDT and YNNKEL (reference sequence). This CDR3 is built from 15 residues. Deletions cut 5 bases from V and 8 bases from J, with 21 bases between. For the CDR3, the DNA is TGTGCCAGCAGCAGCCGGGACCCAGGCGTGAAAGGCTACACCTTC. It encodes CASSSRDPGVKGYTF.

This clonotype was found a few times. This chain uses TRBV24-1 with TRBJ2-1; D possibly corresponds to TRBD2 (6 bases). This CDR3 comprises 14 residues. V was trimmed by 0 bases and J by 9 bases, leaving 11 bases between them. Germline lookup yields CDR1 KGHDR and CDR2 SFDVKD. CDR3 DNA sequence: TGTGCCACCAGTGATTTGGGAACAGCGGGTGAGCAGTTCTTC. Protein: CATSDLGTAGEQFF.

The J gene is TRBJ1-2, the V gene TRBV27; possible D gene TRBD1, 6 bases. The V end lost 2 bases, the J end lost 6 bases, and 10 bases lay between the germline ends. Germline V gives CDR1 MNHEY, CDR2 SMNVEV (reference sequence). The CDR3 length is 13 residues. The CDR3 sequence: CASSLPGANGYTF. CDR3 in DNA: TGTGCCAGCAGTTTACCGGGGGCGAATGGCTACACCTTC.

The gene calls are TRBV7-9 and TRBJ1-1; TRBD1 agrees at 8 bases. In germline, CDR1 is SEHNR, CDR2 FQNEAQ (reference sequence). This CDR3 has 16 amino acids. Trimming at V came to 3 bases and at J to 8 bases, leaving 14 bases not matched to a gene. The CDR3 nucleotides are TGTGCCAGCAGCTTCCCCCCCGGAACAGGGGGAGGAGAAGCTTTCTTT. Protein: CASSFPPGTGGGEAFF.

In this sample, this clonotype turned up a few times. The CDR3 loop reads CASNNLGGRFF. The CDR3 DNA reads as TGTGCCAGCAACAACTTGGGAGGGCGGTTCTTC. The chain joins TRBV12-3 or TRBV12-4 to TRBJ2-1; TRBD2 agrees at 7 bases. V trimming: 7 bases; J trimming: 15 bases; junction bases outside the gene matches: 9. The CDR3 has 11 residues.

The V call is TRBV19, the J call TRBJ2-4, with D unclear. V lost 3 bases and J 3 bases, leaving 3 bases between the germline ends. In germline, CDR1 is LNHDA, CDR2 SQIVND (reference sequence). The CDR3 spans 12 residues. The CDR3 loop is CASSIIKNIQYF. DNA for the CDR3: TGTGCCAGTAGTATTATCAAAAACATTCAGTACTTC.

The rearrangement joins TRBV20-1 to TRBJ1-1; no definite D call. The CDR3 consists of 12 residues. Trimming took off 1 base at V and 1 base at J, with 4 bases between the two ends. Germline CDR1 DFQATT, CDR2 SNEGSKA (reference sequence). The CDR3 region is CSARAANTEAFF. The CDR3 nucleotides read TGCAGTGCTAGAGCCGCGAACACTGAAGCTTTCTTT.

There are many counts of this clonotype. The V and J genes are TRBV7-9 and TRBJ2-5; 12 bases match TRBD2. The germline V gene has CDR1 SEHNR and CDR2 FQNEAQ (reference sequence). V dropped 5 bases and J dropped 2; count of bases not matched to a gene: 9. The CDR3 length is 17 residues. The CDR3 DNA follows: TGTGCCAGCAGCCATACTAGCGGGAGGCGCATGCAAGAGACCCAGTACTTC. Translating gives CASSHTSGRRMQETQYF.

This clonotype was detected only a few times. The rearrangement joins TRBV5-1 to TRBJ2-3; 7 bases are shared with TRBD1. J gave up 8 bases and V 9 bases, and 15 bases lay outside the gene matches. Germline V gene lookup returns CDR1 SGHRS and CDR2 YFSETQ. The CDR3 contains 14 residues. The CDR3 reads CATQGEPGSFTQYF. The DNA for the CDR3 is TGCGCCACCCAGGGGGAGCCAGGGTCATTTACGCAGTATTTT.

This clonotype was recorded many times. The genes are TRBV7-9 and TRBJ2-3; D unresolved. Germline loops: CDR1 SEHNR, CDR2 FQNEAQ (reference sequence). The CDR3 extends over 14 amino acids. Trimming left V 2 bases short and J 0 bases short, with 6 bases between. CDR3 region: CASSLSSSTDTQYF. The DNA for the CDR3 is TGTGCCAGCAGCTTATCTTCTAGCACAGATACGCAGTATTTT.

V gene TRBV20-1 combines with J gene TRBJ2-3, with D perhaps TRBD1 (5 bases). The germline V gene has CDR1 DFQATT and CDR2 SNEGSKA (reference sequence). V shed 0 bases and J shed 3 bases, with 19 bases lying between them. CDR3 size: 17 residues. CDR3: CSAREPWGSHSTDTQYF. CDR3 in DNA: TGCAGTGCTAGAGAGCCTTGGGGCTCCCACTCTACAGATACGCAGTATTTT.

This clonotype was seen only a few times. CDR3 sequence: CASSFGTAYEQYV. The CDR3 DNA reads TGTGCCAGCAGTTTCGGGACAGCCTACGAGCAGTACGTC. The genes are TRBV12-3 or TRBV12-4 and TRBJ2-7, with 7 bases matching TRBD1. V was pared by 3 bases and J by 2 bases, with 1 base of the junction left unmatched. This CDR3 comprises 13 residues.

This rearrangement joins TRBV11-2 to TRBJ2-1, with D unclear. Between the trimmed V and J ends, which lost 1 base and 2 bases, there was a span of 6 bases. The CDR3 is made up of 14 amino acids. Germline CDR1 is SGHAT and CDR2 is FQNNGV. CDR3 region: CASSLVSAYNEQFF. CDR3 coding DNA: TGTGCCAGCAGCTTAGTATCAGCCTACAATGAGCAGTTCTTC.

This chain links TRBV9 with TRBJ1-5; a possible D gene is TRBD1 (5 bases). Germline CDR1 reads SGDLS; CDR2 reads YYNGEE. V gave up 3 bases and J gave up 7 bases, with 11 bases separating them. CDR3 size: 13 residues. The CDR3 spells CASSARGFQPQHF. The CDR3 bases are TGTGCCAGCAGCGCAAGGGGTTTCCAGCCCCAGCATTTT.

The CDR3 region is CASRGTAEPNYGYTF. The CDR3 DNA follows: TGCGCCAGTCGCGGGACAGCCGAGCCGAACTATGGCTACACCTTC. J is TRBJ1-2 and V is TRBV5-1; 7 bases are shared with TRBD1. This CDR3 contains 15 residues. CDR1 SGHRS and CDR2 YFSETQ come from the germline V gene. V lost 8 bases to trimming and J lost 2 bases; unmatched junction nucleotides: 12.

J is TRBJ2-7 and V is TRBV7-9, with D possibly being TRBD1 (5 bases). Per the germline V gene, CDR1 is SEHNR and CDR2 is FQNEAQ (reference sequence). The CDR3 extends over 13 amino acids. V was trimmed by 6 bases and J by 4 bases, leaving 13 bases between them. The CDR3 reads CASSEVGRYEQYV. The DNA of the CDR3 is TGTGCCAGCAGTGAGGTGGGGCGTTACGAGCAGTACGTC.

The gene calls are TRBV18 and TRBJ1-2; D unclear. The germline gives CDR1 KGHSH, CDR2 LQKENI. The V and J ends lost 6 bases and 6 bases respectively, with 20 bases between them. The CDR3 length is 15 residues. In nucleotides, the CDR3 is TGTGCCAGCTCCCCGACGTTCGGTAGAGGGAATGGCTACACCTTC. This translates into CASSPTFGRGNGYTF.

V usage is TRBV5-1 and J usage is TRBJ1-1, with a possible D match to TRBD1 (6 bases). V lost 3 bases and J 1 base, leaving 7 bases between the germline ends. Germline loops: CDR1 SGHRS, CDR2 YFSETQ. CDR3 size: 13 residues. The DNA for the CDR3 is TGCGCCAGCAGCTCACAGGGGAACACTGAAGCTTTCTTT. Protein: CASSSQGNTEAFF.

In this sample, this clonotype is large. V usage is TRBV5-1 and J usage is TRBJ1-5; D is uncertain. The V gene lost 1 base and the J gene lost 0 bases, with 8 bases spanning the gap. The CDR3 length is 15 residues. Germline V gene sequence: CDR1 SGHRS, CDR2 YFSETQ. CDR3 sequence (DNA): TGCGCCAGCAGCTTGTCGGGCGATAGCAATCAGCCCCAGCATTTT. As protein: CASSLSGDSNQPQHF.